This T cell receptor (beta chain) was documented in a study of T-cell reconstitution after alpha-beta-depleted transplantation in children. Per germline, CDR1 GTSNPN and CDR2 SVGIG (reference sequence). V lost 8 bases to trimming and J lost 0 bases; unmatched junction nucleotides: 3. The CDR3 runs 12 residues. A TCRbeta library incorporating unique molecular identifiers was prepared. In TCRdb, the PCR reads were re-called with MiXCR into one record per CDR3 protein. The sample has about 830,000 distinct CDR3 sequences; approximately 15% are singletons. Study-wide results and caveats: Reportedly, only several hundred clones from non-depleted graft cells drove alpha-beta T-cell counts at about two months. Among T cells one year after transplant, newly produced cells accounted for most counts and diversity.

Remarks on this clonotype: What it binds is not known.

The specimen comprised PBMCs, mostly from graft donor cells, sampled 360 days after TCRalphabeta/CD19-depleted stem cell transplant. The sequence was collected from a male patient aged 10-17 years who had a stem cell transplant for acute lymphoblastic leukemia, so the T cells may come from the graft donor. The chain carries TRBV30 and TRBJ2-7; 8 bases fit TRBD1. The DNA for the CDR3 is TGTGCCCGCGGACAGGGCTCCTACGAGCAGTACTTC. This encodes CARGQGSYEQYF.